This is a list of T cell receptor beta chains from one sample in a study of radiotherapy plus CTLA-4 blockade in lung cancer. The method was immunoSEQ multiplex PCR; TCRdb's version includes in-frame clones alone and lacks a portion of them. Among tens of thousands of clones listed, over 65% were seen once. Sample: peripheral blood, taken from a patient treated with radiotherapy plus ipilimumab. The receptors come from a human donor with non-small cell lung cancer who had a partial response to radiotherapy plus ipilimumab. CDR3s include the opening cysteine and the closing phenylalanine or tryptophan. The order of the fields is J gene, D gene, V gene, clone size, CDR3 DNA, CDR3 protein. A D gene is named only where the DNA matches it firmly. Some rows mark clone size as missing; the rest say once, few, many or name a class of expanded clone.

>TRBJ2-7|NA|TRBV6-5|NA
TGTGCCAGCAGTCCCCGGGACACCGCCTACGAGCAGTACTTC
CASSPRDTAYEQYF
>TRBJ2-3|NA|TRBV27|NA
TGTGCCAGCAGTCGAGAGGCGGCTAGCCCGATTAGCACAGATACGCAGTATTTT
CASSREAASPISTDTQYF
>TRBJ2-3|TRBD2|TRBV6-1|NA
TGTGCCAGCAGTGAACTAGCGGGGGGGCCAGATACGCAGTATTTT
CASSELAGGPDTQYF
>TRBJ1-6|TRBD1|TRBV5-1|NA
TGCGCCAGCAGCCTGACAGGGCGTAATTCACCCCTCCACTTT
CASSLTGRNSPLHF
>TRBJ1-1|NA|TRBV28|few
TGTGCCAGCAGTTTCTCCGGGACAACGACTGAAGCTTTCTTT
CASSFSGTTTEAFF
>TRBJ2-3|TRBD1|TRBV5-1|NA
TGCGCCAGCAGCACGGGACAGGGGGCTGCAGATACGCAGTATTTT
CASSTGQGAADTQYF
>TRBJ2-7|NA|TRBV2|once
TGTGCCAGCAGTGAGACTTACTACGAGCAGTACTTC
CASSETYYEQYF
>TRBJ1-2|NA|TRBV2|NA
TGTGCCAGCAGCGGGAGAGCGGACTATGGCTACACCTTC
CASSGRADYGYTF
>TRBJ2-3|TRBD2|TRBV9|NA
TGTGCCAGCAGTCTTATGGGGGGAGGGACAGATACGCAGTATTTT
CASSLMGGGTDTQYF
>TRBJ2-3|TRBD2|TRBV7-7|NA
TGTGCCAGCAGCCAGACGACTAGCGAGGCAGATACGCAGTATTTT
CASSQTTSEADTQYF
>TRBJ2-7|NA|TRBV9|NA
TGTGCCAGCAGCGTAGAGGGAGGACCCTACGGCTCCTACGAGCAGTACTTC
CASSVEGGPYGSYEQYF
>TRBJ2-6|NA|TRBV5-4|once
TGTGCCAGCAGCTTGGTACAGGCTGGGGCCAACGTCCTGACTTTC
CASSLVQAGANVLTF
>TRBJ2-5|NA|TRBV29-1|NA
TGCAGCGTTGAGGGACTCAGTACTAAAGAGACCCAGTACTTC
CSVEGLSTKETQYF
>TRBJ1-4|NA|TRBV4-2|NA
TGTGCCAGCAGCCAAGAGCGGAATGAAAAACTGTTTTTT
CASSQERNEKLFF
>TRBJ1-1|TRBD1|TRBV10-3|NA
TGTGCCATCGGGAGACAGGGTTCGTTGAGCACTGAAGCTTTCTTT
CAIGRQGSLSTEAFF
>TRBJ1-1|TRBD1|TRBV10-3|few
TGTGCCACCGGACAGGGCTTGAACACTGAAGCTTTCTTT
CATGQGLNTEAFF
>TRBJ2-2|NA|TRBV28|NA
TGTGCCAGCAGTCCCAGGTCGAACACCGGGGAGCTGTTTTTT
CASSPRSNTGELFF
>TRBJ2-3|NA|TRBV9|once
TGTGCCAGCGGCCGGCAGGTAATCACAGATACGCAGTATTTT
CASGRQVITDTQYF
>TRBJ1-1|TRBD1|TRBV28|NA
TGTGCCAGCACTTTGGGACAGGGCGGTGAAGCTTTCTTT
CASTLGQGGEAFF
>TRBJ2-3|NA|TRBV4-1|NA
TGCGCCAGCAGCCACACGACCGGGACTAGCACAGATACGCAGTATTTT
CASSHTTGTSTDTQYF